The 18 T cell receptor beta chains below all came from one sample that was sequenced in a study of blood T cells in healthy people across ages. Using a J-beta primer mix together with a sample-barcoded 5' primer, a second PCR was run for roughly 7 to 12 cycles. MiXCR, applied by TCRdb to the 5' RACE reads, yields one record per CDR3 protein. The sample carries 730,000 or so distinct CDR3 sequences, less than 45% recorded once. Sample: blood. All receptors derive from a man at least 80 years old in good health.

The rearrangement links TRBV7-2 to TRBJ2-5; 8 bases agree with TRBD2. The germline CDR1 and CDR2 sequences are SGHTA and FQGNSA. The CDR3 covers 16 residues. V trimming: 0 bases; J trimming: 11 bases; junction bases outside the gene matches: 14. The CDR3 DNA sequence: TGTGCCAGCAGCTTAGCCGAGCGGGGGCTCTACAATGAGCAGTACTTC. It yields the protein CASSLAERGLYNEQYF. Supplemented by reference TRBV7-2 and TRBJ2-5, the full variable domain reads GAGVSQSPSNKVTEKGKDVELRCDPISGHTALYWYRQSLGQGLEFLIYFQGNSAPDKSGLPSDRFSAERTGGSVSTLTIQRTQQEDSAVYLCASSLAERGLYNEQYFGPGTRLLVL.

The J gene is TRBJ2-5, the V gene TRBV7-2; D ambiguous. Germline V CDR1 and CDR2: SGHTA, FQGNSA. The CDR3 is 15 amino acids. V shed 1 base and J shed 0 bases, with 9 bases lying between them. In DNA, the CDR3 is TGTGCCAGCAGCTTAGAGACCCAGTACCAAGAGACCCAGTACTTC. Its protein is CASSLETQYQETQYF.

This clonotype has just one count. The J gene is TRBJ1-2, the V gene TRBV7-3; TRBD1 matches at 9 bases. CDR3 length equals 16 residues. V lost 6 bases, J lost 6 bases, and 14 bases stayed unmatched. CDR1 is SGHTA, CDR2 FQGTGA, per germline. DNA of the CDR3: TGTGCCAGCAGTCGGGACAGGGTTCTCGAGGCGGATGGCTACACCTTC. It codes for CASSRDRVLEADGYTF.

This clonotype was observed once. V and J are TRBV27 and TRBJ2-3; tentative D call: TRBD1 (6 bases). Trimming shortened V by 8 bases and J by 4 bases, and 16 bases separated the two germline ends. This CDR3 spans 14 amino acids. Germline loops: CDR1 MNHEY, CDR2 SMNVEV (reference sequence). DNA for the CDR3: TGTGCCAGCTCAATCGGGCAGGGGTCAGATACGCAGTATTTT. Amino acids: CASSIGQGSDTQYF.

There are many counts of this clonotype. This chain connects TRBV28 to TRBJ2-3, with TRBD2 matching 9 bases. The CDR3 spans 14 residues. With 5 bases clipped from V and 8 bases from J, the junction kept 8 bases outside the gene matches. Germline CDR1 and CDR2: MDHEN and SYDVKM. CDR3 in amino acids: CASSQLAGDATQYF. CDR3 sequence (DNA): TGTGCCAGCAGTCAGTTAGCGGGAGACGCTACGCAGTATTTT.

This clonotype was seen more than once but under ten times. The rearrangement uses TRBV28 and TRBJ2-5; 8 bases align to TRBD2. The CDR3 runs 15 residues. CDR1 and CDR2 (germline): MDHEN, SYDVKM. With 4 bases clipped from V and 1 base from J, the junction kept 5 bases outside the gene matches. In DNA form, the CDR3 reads TGTGCCAGCAGTTCTCATAGCGGGGTCCAAGAGACCCAGTACTTC. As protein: CASSSHSGVQETQYF.

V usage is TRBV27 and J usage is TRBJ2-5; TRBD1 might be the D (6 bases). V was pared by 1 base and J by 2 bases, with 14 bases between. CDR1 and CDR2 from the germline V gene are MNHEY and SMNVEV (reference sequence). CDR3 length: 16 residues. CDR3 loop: CASSLFPSTGQETQYF. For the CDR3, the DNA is TGTGCCAGCAGTTTATTTCCTTCGACAGGACAAGAGACCCAGTACTTC.

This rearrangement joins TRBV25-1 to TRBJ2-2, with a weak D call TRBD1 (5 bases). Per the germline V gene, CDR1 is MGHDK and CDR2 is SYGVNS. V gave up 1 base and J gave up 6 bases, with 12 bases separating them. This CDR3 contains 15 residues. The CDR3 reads CASSELSPGSGELFF. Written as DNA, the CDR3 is TGTGCCAGCAGTGAATTATCCCCAGGGTCCGGGGAGCTGTTTTTT.

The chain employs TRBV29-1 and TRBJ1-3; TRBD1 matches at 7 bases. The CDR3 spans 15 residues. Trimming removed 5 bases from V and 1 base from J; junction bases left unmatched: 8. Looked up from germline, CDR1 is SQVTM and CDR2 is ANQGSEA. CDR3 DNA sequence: TGCAGCGTTTCACCCGGGACAGCATCTGGAAACACCATATATTTT. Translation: CSVSPGTASGNTIYF.

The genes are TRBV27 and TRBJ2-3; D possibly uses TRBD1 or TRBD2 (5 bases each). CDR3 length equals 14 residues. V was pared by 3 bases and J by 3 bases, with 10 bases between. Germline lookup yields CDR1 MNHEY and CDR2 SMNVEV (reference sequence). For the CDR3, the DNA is TGTGCCAGCAGTTTGGGGGTCAGGACAGATACGCAGTATTTT. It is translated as CASSLGVRTDTQYF.

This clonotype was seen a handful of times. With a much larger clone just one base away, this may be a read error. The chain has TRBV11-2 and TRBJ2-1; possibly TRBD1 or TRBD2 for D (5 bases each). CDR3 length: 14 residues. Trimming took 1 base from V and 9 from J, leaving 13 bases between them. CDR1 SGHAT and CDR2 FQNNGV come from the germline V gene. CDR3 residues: CASSLGRRGGEQFF. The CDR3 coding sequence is TGTGCCAGCAGCTTAGGTCGGCGTGGGGGTGAGCAGTTCTTC.

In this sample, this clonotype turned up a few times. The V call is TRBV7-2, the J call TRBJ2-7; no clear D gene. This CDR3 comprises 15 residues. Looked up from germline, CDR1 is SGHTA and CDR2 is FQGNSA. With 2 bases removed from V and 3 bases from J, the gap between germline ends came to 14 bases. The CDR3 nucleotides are TGTGCCAGCAGCTTAAGTAACAACGCATACTACGAGCAGTACTTC. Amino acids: CASSLSNNAYYEQYF.

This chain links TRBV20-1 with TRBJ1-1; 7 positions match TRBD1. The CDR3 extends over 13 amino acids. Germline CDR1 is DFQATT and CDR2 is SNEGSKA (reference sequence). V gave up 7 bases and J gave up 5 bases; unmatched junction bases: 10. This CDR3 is CSGRRGRGTEAFF. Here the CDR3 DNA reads TGCAGTGGTCGAAGGGGGCGCGGGACTGAAGCTTTCTTT.

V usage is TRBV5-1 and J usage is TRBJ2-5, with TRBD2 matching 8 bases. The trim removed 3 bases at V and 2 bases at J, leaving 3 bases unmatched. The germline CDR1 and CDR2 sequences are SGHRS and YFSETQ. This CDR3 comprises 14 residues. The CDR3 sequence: CASSWGTSQETQYF. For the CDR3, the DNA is TGCGCCAGCAGCTGGGGGACTAGTCAAGAGACCCAGTACTTC. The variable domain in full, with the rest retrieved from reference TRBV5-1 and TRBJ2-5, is KAGVTQTPRYLIKTRGQQVTLSCSPISGHRSVSWYQQTPGQGLQFLFEYFSETQRNKGNFPGRFSGRQFSNSRSEMNVSTLELGDSALYLCASSWGTSQETQYFGPGTRLLVL.

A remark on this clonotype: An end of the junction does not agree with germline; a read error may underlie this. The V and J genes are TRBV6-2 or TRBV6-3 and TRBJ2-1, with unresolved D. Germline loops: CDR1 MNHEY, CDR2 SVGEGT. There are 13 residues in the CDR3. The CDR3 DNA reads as TGCGCCAGCAGTGCGAGACTGTCTAATGAGCAGTTCTTC. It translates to CASSARLSNEQFF.

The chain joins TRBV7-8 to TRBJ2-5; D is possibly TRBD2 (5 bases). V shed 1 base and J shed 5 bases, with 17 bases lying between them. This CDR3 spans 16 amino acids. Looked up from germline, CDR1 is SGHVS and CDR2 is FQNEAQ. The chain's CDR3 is CASSLEAGSRGETQYF. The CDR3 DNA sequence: TGTGCCAGCAGCTTAGAAGCTGGGAGCCGCGGGGAGACCCAGTACTTC.

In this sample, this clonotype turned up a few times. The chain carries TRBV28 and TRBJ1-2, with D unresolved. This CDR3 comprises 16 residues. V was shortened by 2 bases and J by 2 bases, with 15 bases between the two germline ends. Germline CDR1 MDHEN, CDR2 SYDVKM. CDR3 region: CASSLLDLRSNYGYTF. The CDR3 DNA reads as TGTGCCAGCAGTTTACTCGATCTGAGGTCCAACTATGGCTACACCTTC.

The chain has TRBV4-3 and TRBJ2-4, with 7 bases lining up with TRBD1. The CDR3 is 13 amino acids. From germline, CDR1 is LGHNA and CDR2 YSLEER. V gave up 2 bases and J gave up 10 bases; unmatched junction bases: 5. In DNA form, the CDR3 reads TGCGCCAGCAGCCAAAGGTGGGGACAGATTCAGTACTTC. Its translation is CASSQRWGQIQYF.